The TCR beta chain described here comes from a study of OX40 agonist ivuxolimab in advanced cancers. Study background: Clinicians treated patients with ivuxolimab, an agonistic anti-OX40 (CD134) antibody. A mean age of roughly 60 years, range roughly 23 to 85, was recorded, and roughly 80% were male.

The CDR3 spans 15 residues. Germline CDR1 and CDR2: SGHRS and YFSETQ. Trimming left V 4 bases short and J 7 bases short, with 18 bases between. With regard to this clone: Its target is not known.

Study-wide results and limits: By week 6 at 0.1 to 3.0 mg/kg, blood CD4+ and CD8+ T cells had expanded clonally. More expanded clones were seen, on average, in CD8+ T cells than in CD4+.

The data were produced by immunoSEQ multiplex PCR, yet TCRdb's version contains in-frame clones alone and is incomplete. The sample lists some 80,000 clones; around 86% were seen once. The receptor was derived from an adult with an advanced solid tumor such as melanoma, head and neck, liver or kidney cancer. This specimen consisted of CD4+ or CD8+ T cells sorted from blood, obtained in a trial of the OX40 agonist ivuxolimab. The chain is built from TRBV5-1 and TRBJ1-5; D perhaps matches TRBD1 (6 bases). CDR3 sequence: CASSPDGGPRQPQHF. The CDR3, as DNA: TGCGCCAGCAGCCCCGACGGGGGGCCGCGCCAGCCCCAGCATTTT.